The clone carrying this T cell receptor (beta chain) was counted a few times. Antigen unknown. This record belongs to a study of CD8+CD57+ T cells in acquired aplastic anemia. Study overall: When averaged, DNA from sorted CD4+ and CD8+ cells came to 3 to 4 ug. Study-wide results and caveats: Overlap between patients and controls comprised just under 30 CD8+ CDR3 sequences.

Profiling of TCR beta VDJ combinations and CDR3 sequences used genomic DNA as template. Each CDR3 protein gets one entry after TCRdb re-called the reads with MiXCR. The table shows around 120,000 distinct CDR3 sequences, with over 30% occurring only once. All patients picked for sequencing had shown, by flow cytometry, an expansion of CD8+CD57+ cells. There were no patients without severe acquired aplastic anemia. All patients were therapy-naive when blood was sampled. The origin of this receptor is a human donor with aplastic anemia. Sequenced input: sorted CD4+, CD8+, or CD8+CD57+ T cells (not recorded which) from PBMCs.

DNA of the CDR3: TGTGCCAGCAGCCCAGACAGCGTATTTGCAACTAATGAAAAACTGTTTTTT. Translated: CASSPDSVFATNEKLFF. The V and J genes are TRBV4-2 and TRBJ1-4; D possibly corresponds to TRBD1 (5 bases). Germline lookup yields CDR1 LGHNA and CDR2 YNFKEQ. The CDR3 is 17 residues long. The germline V and J ends were trimmed by 4 bases and 0 bases, with 15 bases remaining between them.